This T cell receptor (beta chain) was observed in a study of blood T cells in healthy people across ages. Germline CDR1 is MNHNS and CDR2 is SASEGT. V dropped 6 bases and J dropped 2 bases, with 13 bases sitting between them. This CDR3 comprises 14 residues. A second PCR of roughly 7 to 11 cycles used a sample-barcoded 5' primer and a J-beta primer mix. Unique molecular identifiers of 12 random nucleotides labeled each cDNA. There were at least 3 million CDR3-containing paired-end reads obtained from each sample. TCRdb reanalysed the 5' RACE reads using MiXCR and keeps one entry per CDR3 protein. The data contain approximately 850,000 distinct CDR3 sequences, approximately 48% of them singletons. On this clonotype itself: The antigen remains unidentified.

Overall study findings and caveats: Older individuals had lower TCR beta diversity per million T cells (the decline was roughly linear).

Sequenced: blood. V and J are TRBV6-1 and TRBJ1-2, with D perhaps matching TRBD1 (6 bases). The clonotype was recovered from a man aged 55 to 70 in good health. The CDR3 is CASSHRGQNYGYTF. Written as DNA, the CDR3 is TGTGCCAGCAGCCACCGGGGACAAAACTATGGCTACACCTTC.